The 24 T cell receptor beta chains in this list originate from one sample, sequenced in a study of cytomegalovirus exposure and HLA in healthy donors. The PCR made use of 60 Vbeta and 13 Jbeta primers. Repertoires were generated with immunoSEQ multiplex PCR, while TCRdb's copy carries only in-frame clones and drops some. The sample has approximately 190,000 clones, approximately 85% seen once. Sequencing was done on a sample of PBMCs. These receptors originate from a woman aged 18-29 years in good health and CMV-seronegative.

The CDR3 sequence: CASSSVRGRAGELFF. CDR3 nucleotide sequence: TGTGCCAGCAGCTCTGTTAGGGGTCGGGCCGGGGAGCTGTTTTTT. The genes are TRBV2 and TRBJ2-2; maybe TRBD1 (5 bases). Trimming removed 6 bases at V and 6 bases at J, with 17 bases between. The CDR3 runs 15 residues. From germline, CDR1 is SNHLY and CDR2 FYNNEI.

The chain combines TRBV27 with TRBJ1-2; possibly TRBD1 for D (5 bases). V gave up 8 bases and J gave up 4 bases, with 14 bases separating them. From germline, CDR1 is MNHEY and CDR2 SMNVEV (reference sequence). The CDR3 is 13 amino acids. The CDR3 protein is CASYRLGTYGYTF. CDR3 DNA: TGTGCCAGCTACAGGCTAGGAACCTATGGCTACACCTTC.

This clone was picked up one time. The rearrangement links TRBV2 to TRBJ1-5, with 10 bases fitting TRBD1. J gave up 5 bases and V 8 bases, and 6 bases lay outside the gene matches. The length of the CDR3 is 14 residues. CDR1 and CDR2 from the germline V gene are SNHLY and FYNNEI. CDR3 DNA sequence: TGTGCCAGCGGGGACAGGGGACCTTATCAGCCCCAGCATTTT. Its translation: CASGDRGPYQPQHF.

The V call is TRBV18, the J call TRBJ2-7; perhaps TRBD2 as D (5 bases). Germline CDR1 KGHSH, CDR2 LQKENI. The CDR3 spans 15 residues. V was trimmed by 0 bases and J by 2 bases, leaving 11 bases between them. CDR3 coding DNA: TGTGCCAGCTCACCACCAGGGAGCTCCACCTACGAGCAGTACTTC. Its translation: CASSPPGSSTYEQYF.

The chain joins TRBV9 to TRBJ2-1, with TRBD1 matching 9 bases. This CDR3 is 12 amino acids long. CDR1 and CDR2 from the germline V gene are SGDLS and YYNGEE. After removal of 4 bases from V and 12 bases from J, the junction contained 5 bases not matched to a gene. The CDR3 DNA sequence: TGTGCCAGCAGCTCACTGGACAGGGGGCAGTTCTTC. It specifies CASSSLDRGQFF.

The CDR3 sequence is CSVEGGDSSYNEQFF. The CDR3 nucleotides are TGCAGCGTTGAAGGAGGGGACAGTTCCTACAATGAGCAGTTCTTC. The J gene is TRBJ2-1, the V gene TRBV29-1; 7 bases are shared with TRBD1. The germline gives CDR1 SQVTM, CDR2 ANQGSEA. With 1 base clipped from V and 1 base from J, the junction kept 4 bases outside the gene matches. CDR3 length: 15 amino acids.

This sequence joins TRBV7-9 and TRBJ1-5; maybe TRBD1 (5 bases). There are 15 residues in the CDR3. Trimming removed 5 bases at V and 4 bases at J, with 15 bases between. Germline assignment: CDR1 SEHNR and CDR2 FQNEAQ (reference sequence). In DNA, the CDR3 is TGTGCCAGCAGCGTCGGGGGAAGCGATAATCAGCCCCAGCATTTT. Translation: CASSVGGSDNQPQHF. Based on the CDR3 plus reference TRBV7-9 and TRBJ1-5, the full variable domain is DTGVSQNPRHKITKRGQNVTFRCDPISEHNRLYWYRQTLGQGPEFLTYFQNEAQLEKSRLLSDRFSAERPKGSFSTLEIQRTEQGDSAMYLCASSVGGSDNQPQHFGDGTRLSIL.

The genes are TRBV28 and TRBJ2-1; D might be TRBD2 (5 bases). Trimming took 6 bases from V and 7 from J, leaving 13 bases between them. The germline CDR1 and CDR2 sequences are MDHEN and SYDVKM. The CDR3 sequence is 13 residues long. The chain's CDR3 is CASSRIGSNEQFF. Written as DNA, the CDR3 is TGTGCCAGCAGCCGGATAGGGAGTAATGAGCAGTTCTTC.

The chain employs TRBV6-1 and TRBJ1-5; TRBD1 aligns across 7 bases. Per the germline V gene, CDR1 is MNHNS and CDR2 is SASEGT. The CDR3 has 14 residues. J lost 5 bases, V lost 6 bases, and 7 bases had no gene match. The CDR3 nucleotides are TGTGCCAGCAGAGCCGGGACAGCAGATCAGCCCCAGCATTTT. Its translation: CASRAGTADQPQHF.

The rearrangement uses TRBV5-1 and TRBJ2-3; a possible D gene is TRBD2 (5 bases). The CDR3 is made up of 14 amino acids. Trimming stripped 4 bases from V and 1 base from J, with 10 bases between. Germline CDR1 and CDR2: SGHRS and YFSETQ. The chain's CDR3 is CASSPEGGTDTQYF. In nucleotides, the CDR3 is TGCGCCAGCAGCCCTGAGGGTGGCACAGATACGCAGTATTTT.

The J gene is TRBJ2-7, the V gene TRBV27; 7 bases are shared with TRBD1. CDR3 length: 15 residues. CDR1 and CDR2 from the germline V gene are MNHEY and SMNVEV (reference sequence). After removal of 8 bases from V and 2 bases from J, the junction contained 12 bases not matched to a gene. CDR3 protein: CASRTKTGQTYEQYF. DNA of the CDR3: TGTGCCAGCCGGACCAAAACGGGACAGACCTACGAGCAGTACTTC.

This clone was seen a few times. The J gene is TRBJ2-2, the V gene TRBV4-1; the D is unclear. Germline CDR1 reads MGHRA; CDR2 reads YSYEKL. Trimming removed 0 bases at V and 6 bases at J, with 14 bases between. The CDR3 has 16 amino acids. The CDR3: CASSQDGQSPAGELFF. In nucleotides, the CDR3 is TGCGCCAGCAGCCAAGATGGGCAGAGCCCAGCCGGGGAGCTGTTTTTT.

This chain joins TRBV29-1 and TRBJ2-7; the D gene is possibly TRBD1 (5 bases). Germline V gene sequence: CDR1 SQVTM, CDR2 ANQGSEA. The CDR3 runs to 15 residues. Trimming took off 2 bases at V and 1 base at J, with 15 bases between the two ends. The CDR3 sequence is CSVELAVTDSYEQYF. CDR3 in DNA: TGCAGCGTTGAATTGGCGGTGACAGATTCCTACGAGCAGTACTTC.

J is TRBJ2-2 and V is TRBV7-8, with TRBD2 identical over 12 bases. V was pared by 6 bases and J by 4 bases, with 6 bases of the junction left unmatched. The CDR3 runs 16 residues. CDR1 and CDR2 (germline): SGHVS, FQNEAQ. For the CDR3, the DNA is TGTGCCAGCAGTCTAGCGGGAGGGCTCGGCACCGGGGAGCTGTTTTTT. The encoded protein is CASSLAGGLGTGELFF.

The CDR3 sequence is CASTSNYEQYF. The DNA of the CDR3 is TGTGCCAGCACTAGCAACTACGAGCAGTACTTC. The chain employs TRBV2 and TRBJ2-7; maybe TRBD2 (5 bases). Germline V gene lookup returns CDR1 SNHLY and CDR2 FYNNEI. The V end lost 7 bases, the J end lost 3 bases, and 7 bases lay between the germline ends. The CDR3 is made up of 11 amino acids.

The gene calls are TRBV2 and TRBJ2-5; D remains unclear. The J call may be in error: the DNA end matches TRBJ2-7 better. Germline V CDR1 and CDR2: SNHLY, FYNNEI. There are 15 residues in the CDR3. CDR3 region: CASSPTPGSSYEQYF. The DNA for the CDR3 is TGTGCCAGCAGCCCGACTCCTGGAAGCTCCTACGAGCAGTACTTC.

This chain links TRBV2 with TRBJ2-7, with 14 nucleotides matching TRBD2. This CDR3 has 14 amino acids. In germline, CDR1 is SNHLY, CDR2 FYNNEI. V was pared by 6 bases and J by 3 bases, with 1 base of the junction left unmatched. CDR3 bases: TGTGCCAGCAGGGGACTAGCGGGAGACTACGAGCAGTACTTC. It encodes CASRGLAGDYEQYF.

V and J are TRBV18 and TRBJ1-1; perhaps TRBD1 as D (5 bases). The CDR3 has 15 amino acids. Between the trimmed V and J ends, which lost 6 bases and 3 bases, there was a span of 17 bases. The germline V gene has CDR1 KGHSH and CDR2 LQKENI. The DNA for the CDR3 is TGTGCCAGCTCGCCGGGGCGGGGAGGGGACACTGAAGCTTTCTTT. Its protein is CASSPGRGGDTEAFF.

V usage is TRBV10-1 and J usage is TRBJ2-7, with TRBD1 identical over 10 bases. Germline V gene sequence: CDR1 WNHNN, CDR2 SYGVQD (reference sequence). The J segment lost 6 bases and the V segment lost 5 bases, leaving 1 base of the junction unmatched. CDR3 length: 12 amino acids. CDR3 amino acids: CASSRTGGEQYF. The DNA of the CDR3 is TGCGCCAGCAGTAGGACAGGGGGCGAGCAGTACTTC.

This rearrangement joins TRBV19 to TRBJ1-2; 8 bases fit TRBD1. V dropped 5 bases and J dropped 2; count of bases not matched to a gene: 7. This CDR3 is 15 amino acids long. The germline V gene encodes CDR1 LNHDA and CDR2 SQIVND (reference sequence). The CDR3 DNA reads TGTGCCAGTAGTGCTCCGGGACAGGCGAACTATGGCTACACCTTC. It codes for CASSAPGQANYGYTF.

This sequence joins TRBV7-8 and TRBJ2-3; 10 bases are shared with TRBD2. V lost 5 bases to trimming and J lost 4 bases; unmatched junction nucleotides: 12. Germline V CDR1 and CDR2: SGHVS, FQNEAQ. The CDR3 spans 17 residues. In DNA, the CDR3 is TGTGCCAGCAGCATACTTAGCGGGGGGAGGGGCCCAGATACGCAGTATTTT. Translation: CASSILSGGRGPDTQYF.

The V gene is TRBV27, the J gene TRBJ2-7; 9 bases are shared with TRBD1. CDR1 is MNHEY, CDR2 SMNVEV, per germline (reference sequence). The CDR3 totals 19 residues. Trimming took 1 base from V and 5 from J; bases not matched to a gene: 18. This CDR3 reads CASSLYTLGQGSMFHEQYF. The CDR3 DNA sequence: TGTGCCAGCAGTTTATATACCCTCGGACAGGGGAGTATGTTCCACGAGCAGTACTTC.

The V gene is TRBV2, the J gene TRBJ1-1; TRBD1 is a possible D gene (6 bases). Trimming shortened V by 3 bases and J by 3 bases, and 17 bases separated the two germline ends. CDR1 and CDR2 from the germline V gene are SNHLY and FYNNEI. This CDR3 is built from 16 residues. In DNA form, the CDR3 reads TGTGCCAGCAGTGACGGGGGGCGCGGGGTATACACTGAAGCTTTCTTT. Encoded protein: CASSDGGRGVYTEAFF.

This chain uses TRBV5-1 with TRBJ2-2, with no clear D. This CDR3 contains 13 residues. V lost 2 bases to trimming and J lost 7 bases, with 9 bases between them. Germline V lookup: CDR1 SGHRS, CDR2 YFSETQ. The CDR3 sequence: CASSFLGDGELFF. CDR3 in DNA: TGCGCCAGCAGCTTCCTCGGAGACGGGGAGCTGTTTTTT.